The T cell receptor beta chain under discussion was sequenced for a study of T cell repertoires in cytomegalovirus infection. TCRdb analysed the reads with MiXCR anew, one entry per CDR3 protein. The repertoire consists of 650,000 to 900,000 distinct CDR3 sequences, with around a third occurring once and the leading ten covering roughly 12%. Deletions cut 6 bases from V and 9 bases from J, with 12 bases between. The CDR3 totals 12 residues. Germline values: CDR1 MDHEN, CDR2 SYDVKM. About this clonotype: The target antigen is unknown.

The input for sequencing was cultured CD8+ T cells from PBMCs, taken from culture after CMV antigen stimulation. The sequence was collected from a human donor in good health (CMV status not recorded). Some clones in this sample may be carry-over from other donors' samples. The chain has TRBV28 and TRBJ2-1; D is perhaps TRBD2 (5 bases). The DNA of the CDR3 is TGTGCCAGCAGCTTCCGGGGAACTGAGCAGTTCTTC. It specifies CASSFRGTEQFF. Complete variable domain (other parts from reference TRBV28 and TRBJ2-1): DVKVTQSSRYLVKRTGEKVFLECVQDMDHENMFWYRQDPGLGLRLIYFSYDVKMKEKGDIPEGYSVSREKKERFSLILESASTNQTSMYLCASSFRGTEQFFGPGTRLTVL.